This T cell receptor beta chain derives from a study of blood T cell repertoires in COVID-19. Whole-study context: Acute and convalescent COVID-19 specimens originated in the United States, Italy and Spain. T cells, B-cell-depleted T cells, or PBMCs provided the cDNA or gDNA that served as material.

In the authors' workflow: Nucleated cell number was recorded as an estimate derived from reference gene primer amplification. The assay was immunoSEQ multiplex PCR, and TCRdb's table has in-frame clones only and misses some. Clone size and V and J calls were adopted from that table, with D and trimming inferred from the DNA. The sample shows around 25,000 clones, 90% of them seen only once. Input material: peripheral blood. The clonotype was recovered from a man aged 65 to 85 with acute or convalescent COVID-19.

In nucleotides, the CDR3 is TGTGCCAGCAGCCGTTTTAATCAGCCCCAGCATTTT. This encodes CASSRFNQPQHF. The V and J genes are TRBV5-8 and TRBJ1-5; D is uncertain. V lost 4 bases to trimming and J lost 4 bases, with 6 bases between them. Germline CDR1 reads SGHTS; CDR2 reads YDEGEE. The CDR3 length is 12 residues.